The 14 T cell receptor beta chains listed next were all sequenced from one sample in a study of molecular identifiers for immune sequencing clone quantification. TCRdb used MiXCR to reprocess the PCR reads, holding one entry per CDR3 protein. The sample lists roughly 50,000 distinct CDR3 sequences; roughly a third were seen once. Input material: naive CD8+ T cells from blood, with Jurkat cell RNA spiked in. Subset specified: FACS-sorted CD8+CD4-CCR7+CD45RA+ naive T cells. The source of these receptors is a human donor in good health. Some libraries in this study had Jurkat cell RNA spiked in.

The V and J genes are TRBV6-2 or TRBV6-3 and TRBJ2-1; no reliable D call. The CDR3 has 11 amino acids. CDR1 is MNHEY and CDR2 is SVGEGT in the germline V gene. V was clipped by 6 bases and J by 8 bases, with 8 bases between them. The CDR3 sequence is CASSLGDEQFF. The CDR3 DNA is TGTGCCAGCAGCCTAGGAGATGAGCAGTTCTTC.

The chain has TRBV4-1 and TRBJ2-1; 12 nucleotides line up with TRBD2. Germline V gene data show CDR1 as MGHRA and CDR2 as YSYEKL. V dropped 4 bases and J dropped 6; count of bases not matched to a gene: 4. The CDR3 has 15 residues. The CDR3 here is CASSPTSGRGNEQFF. The CDR3 nucleotides read TGCGCCAGCAGCCCGACTAGCGGGAGAGGCAATGAGCAGTTCTTC.

J is TRBJ2-2 and V is TRBV5-6; 11 nucleotides align to TRBD1. J was trimmed by 5 bases and V by 6 bases; bases with no gene match: 6. The CDR3 is made up of 15 amino acids. CDR1 is SGHDT, CDR2 YYEEEE, per germline. The CDR3 DNA reads TGTGCCAGCATCCGCTGGGACAGGGGGACCGGGGAGCTGTTTTTT. Encoded protein: CASIRWDRGTGELFF.

Comments on this clonotype: The final CDR3 position lacks the conserved phenylalanine or tryptophan, pointing to a likely read error. V usage is TRBV6-2 or TRBV6-3 and J usage is TRBJ2-3; D unclear. CDR3 length equals 13 residues. V dropped 0 bases and J dropped 1 base, with 2 bases sitting between them. Germline V CDR1 and CDR2: MNHEY, SVGEGT. For the CDR3, the DNA is TGTGCCAGCAGTTACTCGGGCACAGATACGCAGTATATT. Protein product: CASSYSGTDTQYI.

This clonotype was detected many times. The rearrangement links TRBV14 to TRBJ2-1; D gene unclear. Trimming shortened V by 5 bases and J by 10 bases, and 18 bases separated the two germline ends. CDR3 length equals 14 residues. Germline CDR1 is SGHDN and CDR2 is FVKESK. The CDR3 reads CASSSQTWLVEQFF. As DNA, the CDR3 is TGTGCCAGCAGCTCACAAACGTGGCTAGTAGAGCAGTTCTTC.

The J gene is TRBJ2-7, the V gene TRBV20-1; D may correspond to TRBD1 or TRBD2 (6 bases each). This CDR3 has 12 residues. The V end was cut by 5 bases, the J end by 5 bases, with 13 bases between. Germline-derived CDR1 and CDR2 are DFQATT and SNEGSKA (reference sequence). CDR3 sequence reads: CSASAGQNEQYF. The CDR3 bases are TGCAGTGCTTCCGCGGGACAAAACGAGCAGTACTTC.

Comments on this clonotype: Since the CDR3 does not end with the conserved phenylalanine or tryptophan, this likely comes from a read error. The chain has TRBV7-8 and TRBJ2-7; 7 nucleotides line up with TRBD2. The trim removed 4 bases at V and 0 bases at J, leaving 9 bases unmatched. Germline CDR1 and CDR2: SGHVS and FQNEAQ. This CDR3 has 16 residues. CDR3 in amino acids: CASSWERGRSSYEQYI. The CDR3 nucleotides are TGTGCCAGCAGCTGGGAGCGGGGAAGGAGCTCCTACGAGCAGTACATC.

About this clonotype itself: A read error is possible here, since a much larger clone lies one base away. A read error is likely, as this CDR3 ends without the conserved phenylalanine or tryptophan. CDR3 DNA sequence: TGTGCCAGTAGTATAGGGACGGCGGCAGCCAAAAACATTCAGTACATC. Translated, it gives CASSIGTAAAKNIQYI. This rearrangement joins TRBV19 to TRBJ2-4, with D hard to call. The CDR3 is 16 residues long. Deletions cut 1 base from V and 0 bases from J, with 10 bases between. Germline values: CDR1 LNHDA, CDR2 SQIVND (reference sequence).

This clonotype occurred once. This sequence joins TRBV7-9 and TRBJ2-7; D might be TRBD2 (7 bases). This CDR3 has 15 amino acids. V gave up 4 bases and J gave up 4 bases, with 17 bases separating them. Germline V CDR1 and CDR2: SEHNR, FQNEAQ (reference sequence). DNA of the CDR3: TGTGCCAGCAGCTCCATCCAGGGGCGGGGGTACGAGCAGTACTTC. Translating gives CASSSIQGRGYEQYF.

The table lists this clonotype with a few counts. The gene calls are TRBV12-3 or TRBV12-4 and TRBJ2-7, with D possibly being TRBD1 (6 bases). Deletions cut 6 bases from V and 1 base from J, with 10 bases between. The CDR3 contains 13 residues. The chain's CDR3 is CASRDDRSYEQYF. The CDR3 DNA follows: TGTGCCAGCAGGGATGACAGGTCCTACGAGCAGTACTTC.

This clonotype was counted between two and nine times. J is TRBJ2-3 and V is TRBV5-6; 8 bases match TRBD1. The CDR3 has 15 residues. Trimming cost V 2 bases and J 0 bases; bases outside gene matches: 2. CDR1 and CDR2 (germline): SGHDT, YYEEEE. CDR3 sequence (DNA): TGTGCCAGCAGCTTCGGGACAGGCAGCACAGATACGCAGTATTTT. It specifies CASSFGTGSTDTQYF.

This chain links TRBV27 with TRBJ2-1; 11 nucleotides agree with TRBD2. The CDR3 totals 17 residues. Germline lookup yields CDR1 MNHEY and CDR2 SMNVEV (reference sequence). Losses at the gene ends were 5 bases for V and 6 bases for J; bases not matched to a gene: 12. The CDR3 coding sequence is TGTGCCAGCAGTCTGCGGACTAGCGGGCGAGTAACCAATGAGCAGTTCTTC. Its translation: CASSLRTSGRVTNEQFF.

As to this clonotype: A much larger clone differs by one base, so this may be a read error. V and J are TRBV7-9 and TRBJ2-5; D not resolved. This CDR3 spans 11 amino acids. Germline V gives CDR1 SEHNR, CDR2 FQNEAQ (reference sequence). The CDR3 is CASSLQEPQYF. The CDR3 nucleotides are TGTGCCAGCAGCCTTCAAGAGCCCCAGTACTTC.

The CDR3 region has the DNA TGTGCCAGCAGCGTTGAGGCCCTGCTTTGGATGTATTTT. The encoded protein is CASSVEALLWMYF. V and J are TRBV28 and TRBJ2-3, with D unresolved. Germline CDR1 MDHEN, CDR2 SYDVKM. The V gene lost 6 bases and the J gene lost 14 bases, with 21 bases spanning the gap. This CDR3 comprises 13 residues.